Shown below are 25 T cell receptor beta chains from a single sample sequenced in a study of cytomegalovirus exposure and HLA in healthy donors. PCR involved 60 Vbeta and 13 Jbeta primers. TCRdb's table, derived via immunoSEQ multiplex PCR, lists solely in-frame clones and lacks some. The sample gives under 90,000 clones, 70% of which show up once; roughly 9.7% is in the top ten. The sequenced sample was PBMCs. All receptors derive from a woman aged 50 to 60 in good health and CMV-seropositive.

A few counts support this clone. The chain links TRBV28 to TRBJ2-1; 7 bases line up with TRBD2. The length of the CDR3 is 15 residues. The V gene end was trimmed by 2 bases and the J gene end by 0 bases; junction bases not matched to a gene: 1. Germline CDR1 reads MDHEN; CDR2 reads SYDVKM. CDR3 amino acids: CASSLRTSSYNEQFF. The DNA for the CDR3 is TGTGCCAGCAGTTTAAGGACTAGCTCCTACAATGAGCAGTTCTTC. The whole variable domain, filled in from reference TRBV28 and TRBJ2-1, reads DVKVTQSSRYLVKRTGEKVFLECVQDMDHENMFWYRQDPGLGLRLIYFSYDVKMKEKGDIPEGYSVSREKKERFSLILESASTNQTSMYLCASSLRTSSYNEQFFGPGTRLTVL.

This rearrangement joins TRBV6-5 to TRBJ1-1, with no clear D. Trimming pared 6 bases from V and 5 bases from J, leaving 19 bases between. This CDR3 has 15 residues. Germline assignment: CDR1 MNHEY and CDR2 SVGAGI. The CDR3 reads CASSPKRTDPTEAFF. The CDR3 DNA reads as TGTGCCAGCAGCCCTAAAAGAACAGATCCGACTGAAGCTTTCTTT.

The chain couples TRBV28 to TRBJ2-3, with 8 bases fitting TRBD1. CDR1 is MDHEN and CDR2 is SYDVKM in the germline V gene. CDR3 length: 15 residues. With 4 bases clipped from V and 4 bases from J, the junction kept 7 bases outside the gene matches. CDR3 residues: CASSSQGAPPDTQYF. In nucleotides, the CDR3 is TGTGCCAGCAGTTCTCAGGGGGCCCCCCCAGATACGCAGTATTTT.

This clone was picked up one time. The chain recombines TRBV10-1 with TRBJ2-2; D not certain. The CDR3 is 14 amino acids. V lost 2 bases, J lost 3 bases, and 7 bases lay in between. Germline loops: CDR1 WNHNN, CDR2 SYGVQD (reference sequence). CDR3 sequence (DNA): TGCGCCAGCAGTGAGGTTTCCTACACCGGGGAGCTGTTTTTT. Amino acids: CASSEVSYTGELFF.

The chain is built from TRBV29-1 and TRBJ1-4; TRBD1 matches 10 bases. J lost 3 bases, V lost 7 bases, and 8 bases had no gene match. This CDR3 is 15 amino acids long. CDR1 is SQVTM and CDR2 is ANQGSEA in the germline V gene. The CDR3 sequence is CSAVGTGVANEKLFF. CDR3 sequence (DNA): TGCAGCGCCGTGGGGACAGGGGTCGCTAATGAAAAACTGTTTTTT. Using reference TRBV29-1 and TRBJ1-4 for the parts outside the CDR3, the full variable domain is SAVISQKPSRDICQRGTSLTIQCQVDSQVTMMFWYRQQPGQSLTLIATANQGSEATYESGFVIDKFPISRPNLTFSTLTVSNMSPEDSSIYLCSAVGTGVANEKLFFGSGTQLSVL.

The chain's CDR3 is CASSLRGQGKETQYF. The DNA of the CDR3 is TGTGCCAGCAGTTTACGGGGACAGGGGAAAGAGACCCAGTACTTC. This sequence joins TRBV28 and TRBJ2-5, with 10 bases lining up with TRBD1. Germline CDR1 MDHEN, CDR2 SYDVKM. Trimming cost V 2 bases and J 3 bases; bases outside gene matches: 3. This CDR3 contains 15 residues.

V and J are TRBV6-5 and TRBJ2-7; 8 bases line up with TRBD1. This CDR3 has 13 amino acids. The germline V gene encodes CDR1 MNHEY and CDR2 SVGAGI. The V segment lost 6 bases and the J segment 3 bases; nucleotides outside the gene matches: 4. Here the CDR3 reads CASRQQGGYEQYF. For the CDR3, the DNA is TGTGCCAGCAGACAACAGGGGGGCTACGAGCAGTACTTC.

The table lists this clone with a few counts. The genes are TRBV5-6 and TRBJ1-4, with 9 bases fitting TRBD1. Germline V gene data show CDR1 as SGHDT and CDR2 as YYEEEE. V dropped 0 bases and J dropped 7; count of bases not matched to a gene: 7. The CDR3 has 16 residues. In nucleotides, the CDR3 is TGTGCCAGCAGCTTGGGAAACAGGGGGCAAGGTGAAAAACTGTTTTTT. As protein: CASSLGNRGQGEKLFF.

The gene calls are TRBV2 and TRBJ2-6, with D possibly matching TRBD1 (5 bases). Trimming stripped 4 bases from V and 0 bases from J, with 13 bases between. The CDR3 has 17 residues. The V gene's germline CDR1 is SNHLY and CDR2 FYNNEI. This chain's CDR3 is CASSGRTSTSGANVLTF. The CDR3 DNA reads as TGTGCCAGCAGTGGCAGGACATCTACCTCTGGGGCCAACGTCCTGACTTTC.

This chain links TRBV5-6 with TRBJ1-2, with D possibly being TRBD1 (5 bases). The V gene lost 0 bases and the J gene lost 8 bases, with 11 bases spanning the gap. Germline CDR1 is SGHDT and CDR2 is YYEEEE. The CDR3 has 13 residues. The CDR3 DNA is TGTGCCAGCAGCTTGGGTGGAGGGGTCGGCTACACCTTC. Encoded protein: CASSLGGGVGYTF.

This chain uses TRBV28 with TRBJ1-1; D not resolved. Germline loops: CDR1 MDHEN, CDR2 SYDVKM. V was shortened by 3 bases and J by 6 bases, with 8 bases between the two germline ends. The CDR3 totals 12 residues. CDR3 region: CASSLGSAEAFF. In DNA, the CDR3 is TGTGCCAGCAGTTTGGGCTCGGCTGAAGCTTTCTTT.

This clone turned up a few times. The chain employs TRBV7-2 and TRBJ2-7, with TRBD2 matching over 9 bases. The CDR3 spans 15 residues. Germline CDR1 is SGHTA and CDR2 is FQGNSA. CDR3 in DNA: TGTGCAATACTTAGGGTAGGCGGGGGGGCCTACGAGCAGTACTTC. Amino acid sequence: CAILRVGGGAYEQYF.

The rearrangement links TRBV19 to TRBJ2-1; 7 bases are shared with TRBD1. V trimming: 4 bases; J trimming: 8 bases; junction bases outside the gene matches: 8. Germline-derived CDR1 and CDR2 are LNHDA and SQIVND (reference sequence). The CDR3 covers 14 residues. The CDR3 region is CASSNRGTLHEQFF. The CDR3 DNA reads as TGTGCCAGTAGTAACAGGGGAACACTTCATGAGCAGTTCTTC.

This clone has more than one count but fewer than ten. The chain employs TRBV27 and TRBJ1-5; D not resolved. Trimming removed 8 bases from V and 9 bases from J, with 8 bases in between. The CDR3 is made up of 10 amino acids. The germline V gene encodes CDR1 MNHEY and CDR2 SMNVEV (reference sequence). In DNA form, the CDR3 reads TGTGCCAGCGGAGGGTGGCCCCAGCATTTT. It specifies CASGGWPQHF.

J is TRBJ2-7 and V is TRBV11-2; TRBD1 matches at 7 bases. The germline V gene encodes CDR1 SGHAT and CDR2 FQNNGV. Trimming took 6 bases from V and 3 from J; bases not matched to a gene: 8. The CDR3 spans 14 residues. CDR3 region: CASRPRGGGYEQYF. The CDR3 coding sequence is TGTGCCAGCAGACCCCGAGGGGGCGGCTACGAGCAGTACTTC. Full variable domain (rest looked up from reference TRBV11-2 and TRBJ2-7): EAGVAQSPRYKIIEKRQSVAFWCNPISGHATLYWYQQILGQGPKLLIQFQNNGVVDDSQLPKDRFSAERLKGVDSTLKIQPAKLEDSAVYLCASRPRGGGYEQYFGPGTRLTVT.

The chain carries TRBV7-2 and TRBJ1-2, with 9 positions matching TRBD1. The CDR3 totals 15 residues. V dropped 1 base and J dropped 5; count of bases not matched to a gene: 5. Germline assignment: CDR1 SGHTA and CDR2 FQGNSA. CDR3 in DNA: TGTGCCAGCAGCTTAGAGGGGACAGGGAGGTATGGCTACACCTTC. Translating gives CASSLEGTGRYGYTF.

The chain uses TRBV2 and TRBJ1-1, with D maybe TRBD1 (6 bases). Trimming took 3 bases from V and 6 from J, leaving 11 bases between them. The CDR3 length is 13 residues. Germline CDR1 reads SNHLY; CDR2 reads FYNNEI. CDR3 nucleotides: TGTGCCAGCAGTGATCGGACAGCCTCTGAAGCTTTCTTT. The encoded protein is CASSDRTASEAFF. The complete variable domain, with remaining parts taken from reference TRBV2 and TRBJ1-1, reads EPEVTQTPSHQVTQMGQEVILRCVPISNHLYFYWYRQILGQKVEFLVSFYNNEISEKSEIFDDQFSVERPDGSNFTLKIRSTKLEDSAMYFCASSDRTASEAFFGQGTRLTVV.

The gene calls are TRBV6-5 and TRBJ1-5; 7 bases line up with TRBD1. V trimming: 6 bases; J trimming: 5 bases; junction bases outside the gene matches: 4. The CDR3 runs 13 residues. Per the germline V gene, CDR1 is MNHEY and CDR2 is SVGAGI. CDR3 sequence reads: CASSFTGDQPQHF. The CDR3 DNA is TGTGCCAGCAGCTTCACAGGGGATCAGCCCCAGCATTTT.

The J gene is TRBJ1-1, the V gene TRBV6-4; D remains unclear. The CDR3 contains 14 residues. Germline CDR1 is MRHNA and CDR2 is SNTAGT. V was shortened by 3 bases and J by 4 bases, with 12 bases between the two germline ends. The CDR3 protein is CASSESVQTTEAFF. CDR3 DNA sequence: TGTGCCAGCAGTGAAAGCGTGCAGACCACTGAAGCTTTCTTT.

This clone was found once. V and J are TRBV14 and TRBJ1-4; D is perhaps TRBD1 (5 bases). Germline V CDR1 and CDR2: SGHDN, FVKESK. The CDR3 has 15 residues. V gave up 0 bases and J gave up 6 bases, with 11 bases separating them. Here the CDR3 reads CASSQEAGGDEKLFF. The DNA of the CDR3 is TGTGCCAGCAGCCAAGAAGCCGGGGGTGATGAAAAACTGTTTTTT.

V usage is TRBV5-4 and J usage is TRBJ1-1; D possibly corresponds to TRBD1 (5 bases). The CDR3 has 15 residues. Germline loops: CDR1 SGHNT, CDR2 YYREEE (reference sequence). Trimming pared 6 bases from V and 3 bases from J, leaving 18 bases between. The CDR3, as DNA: TGTGCCAGCACTCGGCCCGGGGGATCATACACTGAAGCTTTCTTT. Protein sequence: CASTRPGGSYTEAFF.

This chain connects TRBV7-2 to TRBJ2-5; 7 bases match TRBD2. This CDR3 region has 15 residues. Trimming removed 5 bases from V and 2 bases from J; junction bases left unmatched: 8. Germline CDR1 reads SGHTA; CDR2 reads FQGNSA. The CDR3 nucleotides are TGTGCCAGCAGCCCCGGGGGGTTCTCTCAAGAGACCCAGTACTTC. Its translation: CASSPGGFSQETQYF.

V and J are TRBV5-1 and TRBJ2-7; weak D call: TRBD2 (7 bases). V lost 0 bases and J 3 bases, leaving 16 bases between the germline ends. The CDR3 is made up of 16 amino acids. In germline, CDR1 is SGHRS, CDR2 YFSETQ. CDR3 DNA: TGCGCCAGCAGCTTGGGGAGTGGGGGGGGCCTCTACGAGCAGTACTTC. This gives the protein CASSLGSGGGLYEQYF.

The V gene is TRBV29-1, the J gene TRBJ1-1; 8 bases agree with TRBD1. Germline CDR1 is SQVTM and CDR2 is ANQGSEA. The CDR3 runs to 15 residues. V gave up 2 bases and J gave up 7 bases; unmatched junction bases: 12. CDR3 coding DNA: TGCAGCGTTGAAATCCCCAGGACAGGGATGGATGAAGCTTTCTTT. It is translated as CSVEIPRTGMDEAFF.

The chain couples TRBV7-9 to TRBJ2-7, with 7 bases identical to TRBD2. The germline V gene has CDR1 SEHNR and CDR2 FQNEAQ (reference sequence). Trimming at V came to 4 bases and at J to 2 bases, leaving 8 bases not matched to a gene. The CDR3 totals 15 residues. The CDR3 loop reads CASSSGLESAYEQYF. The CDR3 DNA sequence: TGTGCCAGCAGCTCAGGACTAGAATCAGCCTACGAGCAGTACTTC.